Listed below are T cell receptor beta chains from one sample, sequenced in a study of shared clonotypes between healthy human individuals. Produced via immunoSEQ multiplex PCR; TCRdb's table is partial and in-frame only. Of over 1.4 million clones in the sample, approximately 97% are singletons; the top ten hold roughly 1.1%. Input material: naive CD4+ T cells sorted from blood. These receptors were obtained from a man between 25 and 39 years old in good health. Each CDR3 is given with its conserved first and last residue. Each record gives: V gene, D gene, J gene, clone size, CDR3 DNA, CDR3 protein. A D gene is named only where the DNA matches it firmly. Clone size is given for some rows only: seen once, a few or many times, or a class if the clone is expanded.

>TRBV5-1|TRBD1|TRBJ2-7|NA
TGCGCCAGCAGCCCGATAAACCCGGACAGGGTCCACGAGCAGTACTTC
CASSPINPDRVHEQYF
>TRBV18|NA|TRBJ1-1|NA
TGTGCCAGCTCGTCCTCATATTTTGGGAACACTGAAGCTTTCTTT
CASSSSYFGNTEAFF
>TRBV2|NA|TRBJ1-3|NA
TGTGCCAGCAGTGAAACGGGGGGGAGGTCTGGAAACACCATATATTTT
CASSETGGRSGNTIYF
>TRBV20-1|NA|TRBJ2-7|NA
TGCAGTGCGCAGGACAGATACGAGCAGTACTTC
CSAQDRYEQYF
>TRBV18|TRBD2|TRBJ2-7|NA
TGTGCCAGCTCACCAATAGTATTGCGGGAGGGCAGTTACGAGCAGTACTTC
CASSPIVLREGSYEQYF
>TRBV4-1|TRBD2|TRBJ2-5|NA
TGCGCCAGCAGCCAAGAGCCGGCTAGCGGACAAGAGACCCAGTACTTC
CASSQEPASGQETQYF
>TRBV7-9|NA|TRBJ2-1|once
TGTGCCAGCAGCTTACGCCCCGGGGTAGCGGCAAACGAGCAGTTCTTC
CASSLRPGVAANEQFF
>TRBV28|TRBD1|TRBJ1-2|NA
TGTGCCAGCAGGTCGCTTATTGGGGGACAGGTTTCCGACTCCTTC
CASRSLIGGQVSDSF
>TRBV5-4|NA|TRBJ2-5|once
TGTGCCAGCAGCTTTCTGGGGGCGGGTTGGGAGACCCAGTACTTC
CASSFLGAGWETQYF
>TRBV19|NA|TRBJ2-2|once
TGTGCCAGTAGGGCAGGGCCGAACACCGGGGAGCTGTTTTTT
CASRAGPNTGELFF
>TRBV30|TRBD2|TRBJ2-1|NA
TGTGCCTGGAATCTACTAGCGGGGTCCCTTTACAATGAGCAGTTCTTC
CAWNLLAGSLYNEQFF
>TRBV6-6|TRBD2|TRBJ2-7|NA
TGTGCCAGCACCGCGGCGGGGGGCGCCTACGAGCAGTACTTC
CASTAAGGAYEQYF
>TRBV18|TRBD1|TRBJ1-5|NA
TGTGCCAGCTCACATGGGACAGTTAATCAGCCCCAGCATTTT
CASSHGTVNQPQHF
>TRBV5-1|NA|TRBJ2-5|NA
TGCGCCAGCAGCTCTACAAGACTGGGGGAGACCCAGTACTTC
CASSSTRLGETQYF